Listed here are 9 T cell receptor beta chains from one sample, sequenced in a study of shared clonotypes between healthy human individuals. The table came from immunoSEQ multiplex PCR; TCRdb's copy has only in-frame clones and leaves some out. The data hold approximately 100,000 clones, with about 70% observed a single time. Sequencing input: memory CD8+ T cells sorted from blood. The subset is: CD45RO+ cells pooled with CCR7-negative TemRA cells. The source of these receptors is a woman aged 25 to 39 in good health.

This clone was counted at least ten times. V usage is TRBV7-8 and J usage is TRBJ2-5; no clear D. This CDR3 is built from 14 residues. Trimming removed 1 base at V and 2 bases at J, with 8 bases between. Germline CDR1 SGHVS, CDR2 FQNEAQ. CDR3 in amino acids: CASSLVREQETQYF. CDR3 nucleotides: TGTGCCAGCAGCTTAGTTAGGGAACAAGAGACCCAGTACTTC.

This chain's CDR3 is CASSLVQREGQDTQYF. The DNA of the CDR3 is TGTGCCAGCAGCTTAGTCCAGCGGGAGGGCCAAGATACGCAGTATTTT. The rearrangement links TRBV7-2 to TRBJ2-3; 10 positions agree with TRBD2. The V and J ends lost 1 base and 5 bases, in that order; junction bases with no gene match: 6. Germline CDR1 SGHTA, CDR2 FQGNSA. The CDR3 is 16 residues long.

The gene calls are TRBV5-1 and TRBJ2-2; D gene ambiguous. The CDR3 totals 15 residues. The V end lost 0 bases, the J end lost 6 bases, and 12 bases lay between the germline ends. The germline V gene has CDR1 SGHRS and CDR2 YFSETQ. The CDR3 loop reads CASSLEPSGAGELFF. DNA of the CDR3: TGCGCCAGCAGCTTGGAACCCTCAGGAGCCGGGGAGCTGTTTTTT.

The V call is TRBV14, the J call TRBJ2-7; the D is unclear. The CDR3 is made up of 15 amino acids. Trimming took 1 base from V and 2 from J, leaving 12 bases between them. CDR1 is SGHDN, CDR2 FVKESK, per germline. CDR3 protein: CASSQVFANPYEQYF. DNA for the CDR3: TGTGCCAGCAGCCAAGTATTTGCCAACCCCTACGAGCAGTACTTC.

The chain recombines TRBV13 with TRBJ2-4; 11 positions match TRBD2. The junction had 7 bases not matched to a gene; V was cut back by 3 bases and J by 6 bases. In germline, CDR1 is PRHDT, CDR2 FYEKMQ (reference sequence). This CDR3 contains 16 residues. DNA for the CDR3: TGTGCCAGCAGCTTCGGACTAGCGGGTTCCCCAAACATTCAGTACTTC. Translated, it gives CASSFGLAGSPNIQYF. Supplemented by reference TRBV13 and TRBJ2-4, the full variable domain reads AAGVIQSPRHLIKEKRETATLKCYPIPRHDTVYWYQQGPGQDPQFLISFYEKMQSDKGSIPDRFSAQQFSDYHSELNMSSLELGDSALYFCASSFGLAGSPNIQYFGAGTRLSVL.

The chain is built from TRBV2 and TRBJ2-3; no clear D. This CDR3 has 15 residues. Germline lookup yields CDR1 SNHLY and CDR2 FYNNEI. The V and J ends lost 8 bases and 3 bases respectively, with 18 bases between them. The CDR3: CASCRYRSTTDTQYF. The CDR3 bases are TGTGCCAGCTGCCGATACCGGTCCACAACAGATACGCAGTATTTT. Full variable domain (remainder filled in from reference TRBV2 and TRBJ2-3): EPEVTQTPSHQVTQMGQEVILRCVPISNHLYFYWYRQILGQKVEFLVSFYNNEISEKSEIFDDQFSVERPDGSNFTLKIRSTKLEDSAMYFCASCRYRSTTDTQYFGPGTRLTVL.

The chain's CDR3 is CSVAVAKSGELFF. DNA of the CDR3: TGCAGCGTCGCCGTCGCGAAATCCGGGGAGCTGTTTTTT. This chain connects TRBV29-1 to TRBJ2-2, with no clear D. The V gene lost 6 bases and the J gene lost 6 bases, with 14 bases spanning the gap. There are 13 residues in the CDR3. The germline V gene encodes CDR1 SQVTM and CDR2 ANQGSEA.

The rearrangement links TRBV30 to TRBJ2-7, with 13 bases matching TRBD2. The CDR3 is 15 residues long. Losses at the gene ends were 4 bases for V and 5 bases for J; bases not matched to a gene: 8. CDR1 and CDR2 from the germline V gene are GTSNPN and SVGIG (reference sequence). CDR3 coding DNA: TGTGCCTGGATCCCTGGGACTAGCGGGACCAACGAGCAGTACTTC. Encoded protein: CAWIPGTSGTNEQYF.

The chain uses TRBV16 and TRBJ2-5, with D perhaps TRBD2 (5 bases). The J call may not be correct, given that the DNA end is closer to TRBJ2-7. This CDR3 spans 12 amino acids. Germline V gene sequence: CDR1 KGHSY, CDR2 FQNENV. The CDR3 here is CASSPGTYEQYF. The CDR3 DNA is TGTGCCAGCAGCCCCGGGACCTACGAGCAGTACTTC.